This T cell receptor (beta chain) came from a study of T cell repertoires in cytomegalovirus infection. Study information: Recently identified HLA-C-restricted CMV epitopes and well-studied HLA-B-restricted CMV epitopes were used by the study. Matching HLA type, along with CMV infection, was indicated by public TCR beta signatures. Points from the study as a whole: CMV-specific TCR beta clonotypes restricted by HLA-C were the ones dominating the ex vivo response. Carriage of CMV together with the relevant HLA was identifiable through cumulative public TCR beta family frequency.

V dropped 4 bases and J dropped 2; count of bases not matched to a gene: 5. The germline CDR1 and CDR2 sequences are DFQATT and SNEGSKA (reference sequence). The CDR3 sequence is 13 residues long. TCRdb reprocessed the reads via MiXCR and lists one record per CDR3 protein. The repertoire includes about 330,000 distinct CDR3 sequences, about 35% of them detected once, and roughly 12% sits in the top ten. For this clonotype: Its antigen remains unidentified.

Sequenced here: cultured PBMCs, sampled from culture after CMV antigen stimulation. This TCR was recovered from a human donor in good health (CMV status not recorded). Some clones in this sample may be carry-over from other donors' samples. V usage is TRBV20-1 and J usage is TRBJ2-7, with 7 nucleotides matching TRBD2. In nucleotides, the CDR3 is TGCAGTGCTATCGGCCGGGGGGCCTACGAGCAGTACTTC. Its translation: CSAIGRGAYEQYF.